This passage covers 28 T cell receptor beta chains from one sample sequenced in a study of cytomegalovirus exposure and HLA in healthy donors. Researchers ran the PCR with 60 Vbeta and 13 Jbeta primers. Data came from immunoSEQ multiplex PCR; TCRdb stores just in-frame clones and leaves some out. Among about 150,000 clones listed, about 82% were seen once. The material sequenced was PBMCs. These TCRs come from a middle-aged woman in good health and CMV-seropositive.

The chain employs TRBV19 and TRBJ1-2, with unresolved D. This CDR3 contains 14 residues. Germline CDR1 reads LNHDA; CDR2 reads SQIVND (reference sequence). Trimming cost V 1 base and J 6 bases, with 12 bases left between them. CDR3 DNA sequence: TGTGCCAGTAGTATAGGGGCGCAGCCTGATGGCTACACCTTC. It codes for CASSIGAQPDGYTF.

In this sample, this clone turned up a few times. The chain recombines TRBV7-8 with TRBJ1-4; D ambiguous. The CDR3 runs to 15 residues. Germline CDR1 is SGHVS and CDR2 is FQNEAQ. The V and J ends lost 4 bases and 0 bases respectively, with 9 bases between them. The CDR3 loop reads CASSSHAATNEKLFF. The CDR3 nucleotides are TGTGCCAGCAGCTCCCATGCAGCAACTAATGAAAAACTGTTTTTT. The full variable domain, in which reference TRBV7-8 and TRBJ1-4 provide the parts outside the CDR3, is GAGVSQSPRYKVAKRGQDVALRCDPISGHVSLFWYQQALGQGPEFLTYFQNEAQLDKSGLPSDRFFAERPEGSVSTLKIQRTQQEDSAVYLCASSSHAATNEKLFFGSGTQLSVL.

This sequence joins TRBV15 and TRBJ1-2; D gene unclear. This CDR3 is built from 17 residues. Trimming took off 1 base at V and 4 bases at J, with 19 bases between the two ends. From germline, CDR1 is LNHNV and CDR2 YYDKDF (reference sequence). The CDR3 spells CATSRVSREGLVYGYTF. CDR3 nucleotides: TGTGCCACCAGCAGAGTTTCGAGGGAAGGGTTAGTCTATGGCTACACCTTC. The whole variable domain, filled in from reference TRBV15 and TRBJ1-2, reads DAMVIQNPRYQVTQFGKPVTLSCSQTLNHNVMYWYQQKSSQAPKLLFHYYDKDFNNEADTPDNFQSRRPNTSFCFLDIRSPGLGDTAMYLCATSRVSREGLVYGYTFGSGTRLTVV.

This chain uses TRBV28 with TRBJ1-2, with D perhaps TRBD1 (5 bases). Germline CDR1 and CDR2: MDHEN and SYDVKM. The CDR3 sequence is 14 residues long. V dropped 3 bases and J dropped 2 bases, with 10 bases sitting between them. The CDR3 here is CASSLSRQNYGYTF. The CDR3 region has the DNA TGTGCCAGCAGTTTGAGTAGACAGAACTATGGCTACACCTTC.

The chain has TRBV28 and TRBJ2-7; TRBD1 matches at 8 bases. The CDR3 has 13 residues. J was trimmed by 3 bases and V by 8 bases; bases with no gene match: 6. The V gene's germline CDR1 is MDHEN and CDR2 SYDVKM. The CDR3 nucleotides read TGTGCCAGCCGGAACGGACAGGGCTACGAGCAGTACTTC. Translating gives CASRNGQGYEQYF.

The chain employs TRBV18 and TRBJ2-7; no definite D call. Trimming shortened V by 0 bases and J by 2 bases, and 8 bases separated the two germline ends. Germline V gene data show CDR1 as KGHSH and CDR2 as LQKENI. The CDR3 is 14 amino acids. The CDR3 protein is CASSPPNSPYEQYF. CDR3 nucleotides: TGTGCCAGCTCACCACCTAACAGTCCCTACGAGCAGTACTTC.

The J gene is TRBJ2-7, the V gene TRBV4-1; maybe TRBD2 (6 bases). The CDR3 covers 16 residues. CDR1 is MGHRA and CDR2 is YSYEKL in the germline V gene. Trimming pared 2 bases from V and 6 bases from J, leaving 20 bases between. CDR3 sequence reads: CASSQFLAAEVGEQYF. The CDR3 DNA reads TGCGCCAGCAGCCAATTCTTAGCGGCCGAAGTCGGCGAGCAGTACTTC.

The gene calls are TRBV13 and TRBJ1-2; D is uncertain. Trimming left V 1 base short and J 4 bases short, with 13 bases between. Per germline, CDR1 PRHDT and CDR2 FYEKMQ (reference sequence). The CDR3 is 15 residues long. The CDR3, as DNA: TGTGCCAGCAGCTTAGAGGGAGACCTATCCTATGGCTACACCTTC. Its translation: CASSLEGDLSYGYTF.

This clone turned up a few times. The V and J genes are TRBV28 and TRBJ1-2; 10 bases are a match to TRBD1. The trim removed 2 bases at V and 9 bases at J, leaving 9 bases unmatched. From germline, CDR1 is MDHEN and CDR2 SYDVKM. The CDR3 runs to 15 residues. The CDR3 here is CASSLTDRGLNSYTF. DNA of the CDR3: TGTGCCAGCAGTTTAACGGACAGGGGGTTGAATAGCTACACCTTC.

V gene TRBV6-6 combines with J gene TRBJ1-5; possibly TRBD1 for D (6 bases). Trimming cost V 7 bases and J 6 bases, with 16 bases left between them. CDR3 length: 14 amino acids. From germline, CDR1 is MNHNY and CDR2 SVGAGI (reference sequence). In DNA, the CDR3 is TGTGCCAGCAAGGGGGACATCTCAGGTCAGCCCCAGCATTTT. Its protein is CASKGDISGQPQHF.

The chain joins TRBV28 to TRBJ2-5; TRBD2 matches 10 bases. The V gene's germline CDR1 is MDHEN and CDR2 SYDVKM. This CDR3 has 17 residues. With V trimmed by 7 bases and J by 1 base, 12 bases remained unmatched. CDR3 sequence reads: CASTLRWASGGQETQYF. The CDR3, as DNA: TGTGCCAGCACTCTGAGGTGGGCTAGCGGGGGCCAAGAGACCCAGTACTTC. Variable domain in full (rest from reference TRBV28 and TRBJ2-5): DVKVTQSSRYLVKRTGEKVFLECVQDMDHENMFWYRQDPGLGLRLIYFSYDVKMKEKGDIPEGYSVSREKKERFSLILESASTNQTSMYLCASTLRWASGGQETQYFGPGTRLLVL.

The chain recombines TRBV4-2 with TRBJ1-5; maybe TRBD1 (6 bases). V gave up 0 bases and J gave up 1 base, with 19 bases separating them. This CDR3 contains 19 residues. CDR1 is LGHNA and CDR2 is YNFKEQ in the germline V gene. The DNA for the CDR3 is TGTGCCAGCAGCCAAGATTCTGGGGGGGGGCTAGGGAGCAATCAGCCCCAGCATTTT. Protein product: CASSQDSGGGLGSNQPQHF.

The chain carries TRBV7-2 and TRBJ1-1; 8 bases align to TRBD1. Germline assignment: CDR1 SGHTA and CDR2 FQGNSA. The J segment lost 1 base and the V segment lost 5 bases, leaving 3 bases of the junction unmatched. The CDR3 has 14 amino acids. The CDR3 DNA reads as TGTGCCAGCAGCCGGACAGGGAAGAACACTGAAGCTTTCTTT. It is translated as CASSRTGKNTEAFF.

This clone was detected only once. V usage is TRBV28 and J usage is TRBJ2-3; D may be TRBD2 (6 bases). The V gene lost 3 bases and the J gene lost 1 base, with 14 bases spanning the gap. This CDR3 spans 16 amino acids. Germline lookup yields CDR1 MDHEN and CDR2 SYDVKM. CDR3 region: CASSLMGGRGTDTQYF. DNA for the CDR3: TGTGCCAGCAGTTTGATGGGAGGAAGAGGCACAGATACGCAGTATTTT.

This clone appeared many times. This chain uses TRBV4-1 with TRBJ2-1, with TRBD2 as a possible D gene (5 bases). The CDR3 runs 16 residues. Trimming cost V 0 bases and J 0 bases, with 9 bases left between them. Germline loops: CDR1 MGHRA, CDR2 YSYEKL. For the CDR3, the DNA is TGCGCCAGCAGCCAAGATCGGGGTCCCTCCTACAATGAGCAGTTCTTC. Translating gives CASSQDRGPSYNEQFF.

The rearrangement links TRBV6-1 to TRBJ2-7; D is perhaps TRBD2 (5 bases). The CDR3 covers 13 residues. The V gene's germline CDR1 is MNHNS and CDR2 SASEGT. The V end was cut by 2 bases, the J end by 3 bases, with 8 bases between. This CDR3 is CASSETRNYEQYF. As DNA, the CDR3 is TGTGCCAGCAGTGAAACTAGAAACTACGAGCAGTACTTC.

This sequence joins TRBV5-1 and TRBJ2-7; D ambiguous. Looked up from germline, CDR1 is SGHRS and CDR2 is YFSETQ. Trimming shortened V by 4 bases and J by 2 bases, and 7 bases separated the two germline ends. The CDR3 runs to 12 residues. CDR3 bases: TGCGCCAGCAGCCCTACGACCTACGAGCAGTACTTC. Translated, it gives CASSPTTYEQYF.

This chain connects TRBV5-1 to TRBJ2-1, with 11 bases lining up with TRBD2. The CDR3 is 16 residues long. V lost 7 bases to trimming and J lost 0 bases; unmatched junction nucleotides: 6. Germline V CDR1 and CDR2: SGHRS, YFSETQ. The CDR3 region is CASQRTSGSSYNEQFF. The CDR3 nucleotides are TGCGCCAGCCAGCGCACTAGCGGGAGCTCCTACAATGAGCAGTTCTTC.

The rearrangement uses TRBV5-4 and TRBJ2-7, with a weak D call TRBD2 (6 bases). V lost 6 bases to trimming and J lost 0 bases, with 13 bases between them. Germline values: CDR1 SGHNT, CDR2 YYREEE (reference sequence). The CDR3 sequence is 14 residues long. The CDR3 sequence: CASNQAGRSYEQYF. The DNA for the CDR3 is TGTGCCAGCAACCAAGCGGGCCGCTCCTACGAGCAGTACTTC. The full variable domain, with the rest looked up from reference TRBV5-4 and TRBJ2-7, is ETGVTQSPTHLIKTRGQQVTLRCSSQSGHNTVSWYQQALGQGPQFIFQYYREEENGRGNFPPRFSGLQFPNYSSELNVNALELDDSALYLCASNQAGRSYEQYFGPGTRLTVT.

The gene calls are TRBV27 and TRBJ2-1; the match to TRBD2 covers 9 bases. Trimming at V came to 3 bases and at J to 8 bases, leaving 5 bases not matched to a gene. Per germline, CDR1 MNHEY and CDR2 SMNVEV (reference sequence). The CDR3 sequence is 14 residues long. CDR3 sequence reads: CASSLGTSSDEQFF. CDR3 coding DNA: TGTGCCAGCAGTTTGGGGACTAGCAGCGATGAGCAGTTCTTC.

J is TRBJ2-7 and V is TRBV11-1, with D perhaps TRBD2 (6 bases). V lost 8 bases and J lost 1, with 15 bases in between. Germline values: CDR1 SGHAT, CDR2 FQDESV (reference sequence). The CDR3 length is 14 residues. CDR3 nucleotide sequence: TGTGCCAGCGGGATTGGAAGCGGGTCCTACGAGCAGTACTTC. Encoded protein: CASGIGSGSYEQYF.

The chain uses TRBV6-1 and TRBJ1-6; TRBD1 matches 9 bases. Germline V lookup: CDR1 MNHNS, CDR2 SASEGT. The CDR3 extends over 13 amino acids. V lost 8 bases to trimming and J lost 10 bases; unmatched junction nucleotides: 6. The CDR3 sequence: CASRGQGESPLHF. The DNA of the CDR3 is TGTGCCAGCCGGGGACAGGGAGAATCACCCCTCCACTTT.

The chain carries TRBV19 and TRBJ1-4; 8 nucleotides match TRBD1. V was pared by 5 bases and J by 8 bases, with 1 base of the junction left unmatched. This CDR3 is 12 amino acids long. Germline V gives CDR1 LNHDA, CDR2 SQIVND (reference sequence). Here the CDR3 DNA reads TGTGCCAGTAGTGCAGGGGGCGAAAAACTGTTTTTT. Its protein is CASSAGGEKLFF.

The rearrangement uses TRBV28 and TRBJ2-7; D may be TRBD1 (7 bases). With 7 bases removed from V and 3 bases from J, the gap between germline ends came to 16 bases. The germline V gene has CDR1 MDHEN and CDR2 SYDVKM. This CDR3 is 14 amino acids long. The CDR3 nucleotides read TGTGCCAGCACGCAGGGGGGTGATTACTACGAGCAGTACTTC. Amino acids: CASTQGGDYYEQYF.

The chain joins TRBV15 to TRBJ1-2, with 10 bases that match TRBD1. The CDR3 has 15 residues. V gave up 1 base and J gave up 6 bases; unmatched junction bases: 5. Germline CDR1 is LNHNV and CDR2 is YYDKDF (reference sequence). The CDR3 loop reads CATSRADGTGDGYTF. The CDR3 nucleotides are TGTGCCACCAGCAGAGCGGATGGGACAGGGGATGGCTACACCTTC.

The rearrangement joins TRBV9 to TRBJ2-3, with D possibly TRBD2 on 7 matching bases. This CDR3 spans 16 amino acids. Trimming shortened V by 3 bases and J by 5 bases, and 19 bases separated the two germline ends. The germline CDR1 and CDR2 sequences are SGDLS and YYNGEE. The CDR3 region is CASSAQKGGELDTQYF. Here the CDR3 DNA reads TGTGCCAGCAGCGCCCAAAAGGGGGGGGAGCTAGATACGCAGTATTTT.

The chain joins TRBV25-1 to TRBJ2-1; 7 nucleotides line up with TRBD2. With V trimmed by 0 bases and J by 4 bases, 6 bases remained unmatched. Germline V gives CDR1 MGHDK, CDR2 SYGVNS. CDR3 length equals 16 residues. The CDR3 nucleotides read TGTGCCAGCAGTGAATATCAGGGAGGGCTTTACAATGAGCAGTTCTTC. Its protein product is CASSEYQGGLYNEQFF.

DNA of the CDR3: TGTGCCAGCAGCTTATCAGGGAATTCACCCCTCCACTTT. It translates to CASSLSGNSPLHF. The genes are TRBV7-3 and TRBJ1-6, with a possible D match to TRBD1 (5 bases). This CDR3 contains 13 residues. Germline loops: CDR1 SGHTA, CDR2 FQGTGA. The V end was cut by 2 bases, the J end by 7 bases, with 6 bases between. Combining the CDR3 with reference TRBV7-3 and TRBJ1-6 gives the whole variable domain GAGVSQTPSNKVTEKGKYVELRCDPISGHTALYWYRQSLGQGPEFLIYFQGTGAADDSGLPNDRFFAVRPEGSVSTLKIQRTERGDSAVYLCASSLSGNSPLHFGNGTRLTVT.